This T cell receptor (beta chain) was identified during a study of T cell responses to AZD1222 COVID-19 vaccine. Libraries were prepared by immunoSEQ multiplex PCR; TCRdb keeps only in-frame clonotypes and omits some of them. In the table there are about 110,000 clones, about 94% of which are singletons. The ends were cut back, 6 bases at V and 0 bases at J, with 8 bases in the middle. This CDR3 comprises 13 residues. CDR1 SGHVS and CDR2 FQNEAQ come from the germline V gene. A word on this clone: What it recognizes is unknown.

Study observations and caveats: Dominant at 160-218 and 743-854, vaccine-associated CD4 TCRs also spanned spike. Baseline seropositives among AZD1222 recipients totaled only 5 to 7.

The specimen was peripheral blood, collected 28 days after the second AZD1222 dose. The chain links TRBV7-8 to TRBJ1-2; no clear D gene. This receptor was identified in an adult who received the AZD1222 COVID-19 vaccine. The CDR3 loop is CASRQLANYGYTF. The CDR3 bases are TGTGCCAGCAGACAGTTAGCTAACTATGGCTACACCTTC.